This TCR beta chain was recorded in a study of CD8+ T cells in alopecia areata (dated by TCRdb to the late 2010s). About the investigation overall: Treated patients were enrolled in an open-label pilot trial of oral tofacitinib at 5 to 10 mg twice daily for moderate-to-severe alopecia areata. Patients stayed on tofacitinib for 6 to 18 months and then had 6 months of follow-up off drug so that delayed response and recurrence could be assessed. In treated patients, disease severity was measured using the SALT score, which gives the percentage of scalp surface area affected. To study T cell clonal expansion in alopecia areata, the researchers applied high-throughput TCRbeta sequencing to both the C3H/HeJ mouse model and human patients. On the human side, TCRbeta sequencing was run on scalp tissue and on sorted CD4+ and CD8+ peripheral blood T cells from healthy controls and from alopecia areata patients with either patchy or totalis/universalis disease. Patients on tofacitinib were biopsied at baseline and after 4 and 24 weeks of treatment, and several of the patients also had a later scalp biopsy. Scalp clonality was compared across normal scalp (n=4), patchy alopecia areata scalp (n=8), and alopecia totalis/universalis scalp (n=8). The RNA source kit depended on sample type: the PAXgene miRNA kit for fixed scalp, the miRNeasy kit for PBMCs, and the RNeasy kit for mouse skin. Amplification of TCRbeta CDR3 regions was done by immunoSEQ multiplex PCR using 35 Vbeta forward primers and 13 Jbeta reverse primers.

Overall study results and their limits: Because the treated cohort was small and had just a single nonresponder, larger studies are needed to establish links between baseline CD8+ expansion and response. Unlike mouse skin, where gammadelta T cells dominate, normal human skin contains resident alphabeta T cells that get sequenced too, which complicates analysis of the scalp TCR repertoire. Many expanded lesional clones were found to persist in scalp and blood during tofacitinib treatment, and relapse after treatment cessation may be partly explained by this persistence. Compared with mice, TCR sequences shared between patients were less clear, possibly partly because of HLA diversity across the patient population. Higher clonality and more expanded CD8+ clones were observed in lesional scalp than in normal scalp, particularly in alopecia totalis/universalis, a finding suggestive of antigenic drive. With tofacitinib, both scalp clonality and the number of expanded CD8+ clones among the top 100 scalp clones went down significantly.

This clone was counted only a few times. The antigen this receptor binds is unknown. Per-base quality was not reported, and no clone a single base away is much larger than it. Library generation was performed with the immunoSEQ multiplex PCR assay. For TCR sequencing, RNA was extracted from every sample and reverse transcribed into cDNA to serve as template. SuperScript III was used for first-strand cDNA synthesis, primed with a 2:1 mix of oligo-dT and random hexamers. A synthetic immune receptor repertoire was used to measure amplification bias, and any remaining bias was corrected computationally. In the authors' own workflow: After raw reads were preprocessed to remove errors, the CDR3 was defined following IMGT conventions as running from the conserved cysteine to phenylalanine. Clonality was calculated as 1 minus Shannon entropy normalized by log2 of the number of productive unique TCRs. Whether each scalp clone was CD4 or CD8 was inferred by checking scalp TCRbeta sequences against the CD4 and CD8 repertoires from sorted blood. This immuneACCESS table, as held by TCRdb, lists in-frame sequences with V and J called but not all clones. Of the missing ones, under half trace to an unresolved V gene in checked studies; the others have no known cause. V and J calls plus clone size are reproduced from that table; the DNA served to infer D and trimming. For this sample the table gives some 100,000 clones, of which just under 60% were detected only once. About 17% of the sample is in the top ten clones.

The meaning of the sample's treatment or condition label: oral pan-JAK inhibitor, 5-10 mg twice daily. Lesional scalp punch biopsies and peripheral blood were collected from alopecia areata patients. PBMCs were separated by density centrifugation and stained for CD3, CD4 and CD8, after which CD4+ and CD8+ T cells were sorted on a FACSAria. In the germline V gene, CDR1 corresponds to SNHLY and CDR2 to FYNNEI. The V and J ends are trimmed by 7 bases and 2 bases, leaving 12 bases between them. The CDR3 spans 13 residues, from the cysteine through the phenylalanine. Left in the record is the CDR3 DNA by itself, 39 bases read in frame from the first base.

The chain links TRBV2 with TRBJ2-7; a tentative D call is TRBD1 (6 bases match). The sequencing used CD8+ T cells sorted from blood, collected at approximately week 56, from a patient treated with tofacitinib. The TCR was taken from a human donor with alopecia areata. CDR3 loop: CASTWTATYEQYF. The sequenced DNA is TGTGCCAGCACCTGGACAGCTACCTACGAGCAGTACTTC.